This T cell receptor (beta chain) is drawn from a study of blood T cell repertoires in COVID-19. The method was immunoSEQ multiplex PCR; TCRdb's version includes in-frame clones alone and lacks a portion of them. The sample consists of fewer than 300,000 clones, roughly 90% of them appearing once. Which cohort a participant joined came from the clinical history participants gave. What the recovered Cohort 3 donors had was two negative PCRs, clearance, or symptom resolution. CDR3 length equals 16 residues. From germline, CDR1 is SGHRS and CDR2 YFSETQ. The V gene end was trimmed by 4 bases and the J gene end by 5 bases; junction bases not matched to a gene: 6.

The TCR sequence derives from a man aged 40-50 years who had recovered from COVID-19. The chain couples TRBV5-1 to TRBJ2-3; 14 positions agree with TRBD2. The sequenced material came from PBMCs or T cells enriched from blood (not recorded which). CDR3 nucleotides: TGCGCCAGCAGCGCGGGACTAGCGGGAGTTGAAGATACGCAGTATTTT. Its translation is CASSAGLAGVEDTQYF.